A single sample is the source of the 31 T cell receptor beta chains below, sequenced in a study of T cells in localized non-small cell lung cancer. Sequencing was performed with immunoSEQ multiplex PCR; in TCRdb, only in-frame clones are kept and a portion is missing. The data show about 64,000 clones, with roughly four fifths seen just once and approximately 4.5% held by the top ten. The sample in question was PBMCs, obtained before any cancer treatment. These receptors came from a man aged 35-69 years with stage II lung adenocarcinoma.

The V call is TRBV5-1, the J call TRBJ1-2; D is uncertain. The CDR3 is 14 residues long. The ends were cut back, 4 bases at V and 2 bases at J, with 12 bases in the middle. The V gene's germline CDR1 is SGHRS and CDR2 YFSETQ. The CDR3 reads CASSPVGGNYGYTF. The CDR3 coding sequence is TGCGCCAGCAGCCCCGTTGGAGGGAACTATGGCTACACCTTC.

This chain connects TRBV5-8 to TRBJ2-2; no definite D call. The CDR3 runs to 12 residues. CDR1 and CDR2 from the germline V gene are SGHTS and YDEGEE. The ends were cut back, 2 bases at V and 6 bases at J, with 5 bases in the middle. The CDR3 is CASSFPAGELFF. CDR3 nucleotide sequence: TGTGCCAGCAGCTTCCCGGCCGGGGAGCTGTTTTTT.

V is TRBV9 and J is TRBJ1-1, with unresolved D. V was shortened by 0 bases and J by 3 bases, with 12 bases between the two germline ends. The CDR3 consists of 15 residues. Germline lookup yields CDR1 SGDLS and CDR2 YYNGEE. The CDR3 bases are TGTGCCAGCAGCGTAGAAGCGGCAGCCCACACTGAAGCTTTCTTT. Translated: CASSVEAAAHTEAFF.

The sample holds a few counts of this clone. This chain uses TRBV4-1 with TRBJ1-3, with D unresolved. Trimming removed 0 bases from V and 0 bases from J, with 6 bases in between. The germline V gene has CDR1 MGHRA and CDR2 YSYEKL. This CDR3 has 15 residues. CDR3 sequence (DNA): TGCGCCAGCAGCCAAGAGGGGAGCTCTGGAAACACCATATATTTT. This codes for CASSQEGSSGNTIYF.

This clone is a singleton in its sample. The V gene is TRBV6-1, the J gene TRBJ1-2; D is ambiguous. The CDR3 extends over 13 amino acids. Trimming left V 3 bases short and J 4 bases short, with 9 bases between. CDR1 is MNHNS, CDR2 SASEGT, per germline. Here the CDR3 reads CASSDGNRYGYTF. In DNA form, the CDR3 reads TGTGCCAGCAGTGACGGGAACCGCTATGGCTACACCTTC.

The rearrangement uses TRBV6-6 and TRBJ1-1; D is uncertain. The CDR3 is 13 amino acids. Trimming pared 6 bases from V and 1 base from J, leaving 9 bases between. Germline CDR1 and CDR2: MNHNY and SVGAGI (reference sequence). CDR3 loop: CASRTGRNTEAFF. The CDR3 bases are TGTGCCAGCAGGACCGGGAGGAACACTGAAGCTTTCTTT.

Concerning this clone itself: The sample holds other DNA sequences that translate to the same CDR3. This chain links TRBV7-2 with TRBJ1-2; unclear D gene. Deletions cut 1 base from V and 4 bases from J, with 7 bases between. Germline V gene data show CDR1 as SGHTA and CDR2 as FQGNSA. The CDR3 extends over 13 amino acids. CDR3 sequence (DNA): TGTGCCAGCAGCTTAGACGGAATCTATGGCTACACCTTC. Translating gives CASSLDGIYGYTF.

V and J are TRBV5-1 and TRBJ2-7; TRBD2 might be the D (7 bases). The V and J ends lost 6 bases and 2 bases respectively, with 15 bases between them. This CDR3 comprises 14 residues. In germline, CDR1 is SGHRS, CDR2 YFSETQ. The CDR3 nucleotides read TGCGCCAGCACCTATGGAGGGGGGGCCTACGAGCAGTACTTC. Its translation: CASTYGGGAYEQYF.

The CDR3: CASSQDPAGLMNEQFF. The CDR3 coding sequence is TGCGCCAGCAGCCAAGACCCAGCGGGATTGATGAATGAGCAGTTCTTC. This rearrangement joins TRBV4-1 to TRBJ2-1; 7 bases line up with TRBD2. Trimming removed 0 bases from V and 7 bases from J; junction bases left unmatched: 9. The CDR3 is 16 residues long. Germline CDR1 MGHRA, CDR2 YSYEKL.

The gene calls are TRBV7-3 and TRBJ2-3; D might be TRBD2 (6 bases). The CDR3 has 14 residues. Trimming took 2 bases from V and 0 from J, leaving 6 bases between them. Germline CDR1 and CDR2: SGHTA and FQGTGA. Written as DNA, the CDR3 is TGTGCCAGCAGCTTAGGGACTAGCACAGATACGCAGTATTTT. Translation gives CASSLGTSTDTQYF.

V is TRBV29-1 and J is TRBJ2-7, with 9 bases lining up with TRBD1. V dropped 5 bases and J dropped 2; count of bases not matched to a gene: 4. There are 13 residues in the CDR3. CDR1 SQVTM and CDR2 ANQGSEA come from the germline V gene. As DNA, the CDR3 is TGCAGCGTTAAGACAGGGGGGGCCTACGAGCAGTACTTC. Translating it yields CSVKTGGAYEQYF.

This chain uses TRBV7-9 with TRBJ1-2; D gene ambiguous. The CDR3 extends over 12 amino acids. The V gene's germline CDR1 is SEHNR and CDR2 FQNEAQ (reference sequence). V was pared by 5 bases and J by 3 bases, with 7 bases between. The CDR3 here is CASSLGDYGYTF. The CDR3 coding sequence is TGTGCCAGCAGCCTAGGCGACTATGGCTACACCTTC.

The CDR3 sequence: CASSPRAVGSYEQYF. Written as DNA, the CDR3 is TGTGCCAGCTCACCAAGGGCCGTCGGCTCCTACGAGCAGTACTTC. V and J are TRBV18 and TRBJ2-7; D ambiguous. V gave up 2 bases and J gave up 0 bases, with 11 bases separating them. The CDR3 extends over 15 amino acids. Germline V lookup: CDR1 KGHSH, CDR2 LQKENI. Together with reference TRBV18 and TRBJ2-7, the CDR3 gives the full variable domain: NAGVMQNPRHLVRRRGQEARLRCSPMKGHSHVYWYRQLPEEGLKFMVYLQKENIIDESGMPKERFSAEFPKEGPSILRIQQVVRGDSAAYFCASSPRAVGSYEQYFGPGTRLTVT.

The chain combines TRBV5-1 with TRBJ2-3; 16 bases agree with TRBD2. The CDR3 extends over 18 amino acids. The V and J ends lost 3 bases and 1 base, in that order; junction bases with no gene match: 5. Looked up from germline, CDR1 is SGHRS and CDR2 is YFSETQ. The CDR3 is CASSSGLAGGRGTDTQYF. CDR3 coding DNA: TGCGCCAGCAGCTCGGGACTAGCGGGAGGGCGTGGCACAGATACGCAGTATTTT.

The chain couples TRBV6-6 to TRBJ2-1; TRBD1 matches at 9 bases. CDR1 MNHNY and CDR2 SVGAGI come from the germline V gene (reference sequence). The CDR3 consists of 15 residues. V dropped 6 bases and J dropped 5; count of bases not matched to a gene: 8. CDR3 region: CASRTGGQGHNEQFF. The CDR3 nucleotides read TGTGCCAGCAGGACGGGGGGACAGGGTCACAATGAGCAGTTCTTC.

The chain employs TRBV18 and TRBJ1-3; D remains unclear. The CDR3 has 14 residues. V gave up 0 bases and J gave up 2 bases, with 5 bases separating them. CDR1 KGHSH and CDR2 LQKENI come from the germline V gene. The CDR3 region is CASSPPVAGNTIYF. The CDR3 DNA sequence: TGTGCCAGCTCACCACCGGTGGCTGGAAACACCATATATTTT.

The count of this clone is one. The gene calls are TRBV5-4 and TRBJ2-3; 7 nucleotides match TRBD1. Germline values: CDR1 SGHNT, CDR2 YYREEE (reference sequence). With V trimmed by 0 bases and J by 6 bases, 1 base remained unmatched. This CDR3 has 13 residues. In DNA, the CDR3 is TGTGCCAGCAGCTTGGGCAGGGGGGATACGCAGTATTTT. Protein product: CASSLGRGDTQYF.

The count of this clone is one. CDR3 nucleotide sequence: TGTGCCAGCAGCGGGGCAAAGGCGCAAAGATACAATGAGCAGTTCTTC. Protein sequence: CASSGAKAQRYNEQFF. The chain combines TRBV9 with TRBJ2-1; D gene ambiguous. Trimming cost V 3 bases and J 4 bases, with 17 bases left between them. Germline V lookup: CDR1 SGDLS, CDR2 YYNGEE. The CDR3 consists of 16 residues.

This rearrangement joins TRBV11-3 to TRBJ2-1, with D possibly matching TRBD2 (6 bases). Germline V gene lookup returns CDR1 SGHNT and CDR2 YENEEA. V lost 4 bases and J 5 bases, leaving 9 bases between the germline ends. The CDR3 extends over 13 amino acids. The CDR3 loop is CASSWGLNNEQFF. In DNA form, the CDR3 reads TGTGCCAGCAGCTGGGGACTTAACAATGAGCAGTTCTTC.

The genes are TRBV6-4 and TRBJ2-2; 10 nucleotides line up with TRBD1. This CDR3 region has 16 residues. The junction had 3 bases not matched to a gene; V was cut back by 0 bases and J by 5 bases. In germline, CDR1 is MRHNA, CDR2 SNTAGT. The CDR3 DNA follows: TGTGCCAGCAGTGACTCAGGACAGGGGGAGACCGGGGAGCTGTTTTTT. Its translation is CASSDSGQGETGELFF.

This clone turned up a few times. The chain recombines TRBV19 with TRBJ1-5; no reliable D call. The germline V gene encodes CDR1 LNHDA and CDR2 SQIVND (reference sequence). This CDR3 is built from 14 residues. With 5 bases removed from V and 5 bases from J, the gap between germline ends came to 13 bases. CDR3 sequence: CASSPRGPDQPQHF. The CDR3 nucleotides are TGTGCCAGTAGTCCCAGAGGCCCCGATCAGCCCCAGCATTTT.

V is TRBV30 and J is TRBJ2-7; 10 nucleotides align to TRBD2. The CDR3 is 14 amino acids. Germline V gene lookup returns CDR1 GTSNPN and CDR2 SVGIG (reference sequence). Trimming cost V 4 bases and J 4 bases; bases outside gene matches: 7. The CDR3 region has the DNA TGTGCCTGGACCCCTAGCGGGAGTAGGTACGAGCAGTACTTC. It is translated as CAWTPSGSRYEQYF.

This sequence joins TRBV5-1 and TRBJ2-1; D might be TRBD1 (6 bases). Germline values: CDR1 SGHRS, CDR2 YFSETQ. V shed 0 bases and J shed 4 bases, with 8 bases lying between them. The CDR3 is made up of 14 amino acids. The CDR3 nucleotides are TGCGCCAGCAGCTTGGGGACAGTTTACAATGAGCAGTTCTTC. Amino acid sequence: CASSLGTVYNEQFF.

V usage is TRBV7-3 and J usage is TRBJ2-1; D ambiguous. The V gene's germline CDR1 is SGHTA and CDR2 FQGTGA. The CDR3 sequence is 13 residues long. Trimming left V 6 bases short and J 6 bases short, with 12 bases between. The CDR3 DNA reads as TGTGCCAGCAGTCCCTCCCTGAGCAATGAGCAGTTCTTC. Protein: CASSPSLSNEQFF.

The chain recombines TRBV12-5 with TRBJ2-7; weak D call: TRBD2 (6 bases). The CDR3 has 13 amino acids. Between the trimmed V and J ends, which lost 7 bases and 5 bases, there was a span of 15 bases. Germline CDR1 LGHNT, CDR2 FRNRAP. The CDR3 protein is CASDTRGGNEQYF. CDR3 sequence (DNA): TGTGCTAGTGATACCCGCGGCGGGAACGAGCAGTACTTC.

The sample holds a few counts of this clone. This chain connects TRBV5-4 to TRBJ2-3; 7 bases align to TRBD1. Germline loops: CDR1 SGHNT, CDR2 YYREEE (reference sequence). The CDR3 contains 15 residues. V was clipped by 4 bases and J by 3 bases; unmatched bases: 8. The CDR3 is CASSTRDRITDTQYF. The CDR3 DNA follows: TGTGCCAGCAGCACCCGGGACAGAATTACAGATACGCAGTATTTT.

This chain uses TRBV11-2 with TRBJ1-2, with D possibly matching TRBD1 (5 bases). The germline gives CDR1 SGHAT, CDR2 FQNNGV. The CDR3 spans 16 residues. Trimming took 5 bases from V and 2 from J, leaving 18 bases between them. The CDR3 here is CASSPDPLGENYGYTF. In DNA form, the CDR3 reads TGTGCCAGCAGCCCTGACCCCCTGGGGGAAAACTATGGCTACACCTTC.

In this sample, this clone turned up a few times. V and J are TRBV7-8 and TRBJ2-1; D might be TRBD2 (5 bases). Germline assignment: CDR1 SGHVS and CDR2 FQNEAQ. V shed 5 bases and J shed 5 bases, with 22 bases lying between them. The CDR3 spans 17 residues. For the CDR3, the DNA is TGTGCCAGCAGCCGTCCAGAGTTCGGGGAAATTGACAATGAGCAGTTCTTC. It is translated as CASSRPEFGEIDNEQFF.

The rearrangement uses TRBV18 and TRBJ2-7, with D perhaps given as TRBD1 or TRBD2 (5 bases each). The CDR3 extends over 14 amino acids. Deletions cut 1 base from V and 6 bases from J, with 13 bases between. CDR1 and CDR2 from the germline V gene are KGHSH and LQKENI. The CDR3 region is CASSPQGSRGEQYF. CDR3 in DNA: TGTGCCAGCTCACCACAGGGGAGTAGAGGCGAGCAGTACTTC.

The CDR3 loop is CASSEQGGDNQPQHF. CDR3 nucleotides: TGTGCCAGCAGTGAGCAGGGCGGAGACAATCAGCCCCAGCATTTT. The chain uses TRBV2 and TRBJ1-5, with D possibly being TRBD1 (5 bases). The CDR3 contains 15 residues. Germline-derived CDR1 and CDR2 are SNHLY and FYNNEI. The V end lost 3 bases, the J end lost 3 bases, and 12 bases lay between the germline ends.

The CDR3 coding sequence is TGTGCCAGTAGTCCTCGGGGAGCGGGAGTCTACGAGCAGTACTTC. Translated, it gives CASSPRGAGVYEQYF. This chain links TRBV19 with TRBJ2-7; TRBD2 aligns across 8 bases. Losses at the gene ends were 5 bases for V and 3 bases for J; bases not matched to a gene: 9. CDR1 is LNHDA, CDR2 SQIVND, per germline (reference sequence). The CDR3 extends over 15 amino acids.